The clone carrying this T cell receptor (beta chain) was seen a few times. Antigen: not known. The sample comes from a study of response to subunit inactivated influenza vaccine. Study results and limitations: Every seasonal influenza vaccination brings in few new T cells, the authors suggested.

TCRdb fed the RT-PCR reads into MiXCR, producing one record per CDR3 protein. The sample shows around 520,000 distinct CDR3 sequences, about 25% of them seen only once. The receptor comes from a man aged 50 to 59 who received an inactivated influenza vaccine. The sequenced sample was CD4+ T cells sorted from PBMCs, obtained more than 4 days after vaccination.

The CDR3 DNA reads as TGTGCCAGCAGTCCGCCATTGGGACGGAGCAACTATGGCTACACCTTC. The encoded protein is CASSPPLGRSNYGYTF. The chain links TRBV12-3 or TRBV12-4 to TRBJ1-2, with D maybe TRBD1 (5 bases). Trimming took 5 bases from V and 2 from J, leaving 18 bases between them. This CDR3 contains 16 residues.